These 10 T cell receptor beta chains were sequenced from one sample in a study of T cell responses to AZD1222 COVID-19 vaccine. The data were produced by immunoSEQ multiplex PCR, yet TCRdb's version contains in-frame clones alone and is incomplete. The sample holds some 120,000 clones; 75% to 90% are singletons and the top ten take approximately 1.5%. Material: peripheral blood, obtained on day 0 of AZD1222 vaccination. Receptors were obtained from an adult in good health.

The chain recombines TRBV3-1 (or the pseudogene TRBV3-2) with TRBJ1-1; D possibly corresponds to TRBD1 (5 bases). V lost 1 base and J 1 base, leaving 7 bases between the germline ends. CDR3 length: 14 residues. The germline V gene encodes CDR1 LGHDT and CDR2 YNNKEL (reference sequence). DNA for the CDR3: TGTGCCAGCAGCCAAGGGACACCGAACACTGAAGCTTTCTTT. It is translated as CASSQGTPNTEAFF.

The V gene is TRBV7-2, the J gene TRBJ2-7; 8 bases map to TRBD1. Trimming took 6 bases from V and 5 from J; bases not matched to a gene: 6. CDR1 is SGHTA and CDR2 is FQGNSA in the germline V gene. The CDR3 covers 13 residues. The CDR3 reads CASRPDRGNEQYF. CDR3 sequence (DNA): TGTGCCAGCAGACCCGACAGGGGCAACGAGCAGTACTTC.

The J gene is TRBJ1-2, the V gene TRBV7-9; no firm D call. Trimming shortened V by 1 base and J by 6 bases, and 12 bases separated the two germline ends. Germline V gene lookup returns CDR1 SEHNR and CDR2 FQNEAQ (reference sequence). The CDR3 loop spans 14 amino acids. CDR3 region: CASSLESGLNGYTF. In DNA form, the CDR3 reads TGTGCCAGCAGCTTAGAATCCGGGCTCAATGGCTACACCTTC.

The chain employs TRBV11-1 and TRBJ1-2; 7 positions agree with TRBD1. The CDR3 length is 14 residues. Germline CDR1 is SGHAT and CDR2 is FQDESV (reference sequence). After removal of 1 base from V and 5 bases from J, the junction contained 4 bases not matched to a gene. CDR3 sequence reads: CASSLDAGGYGYTF. The CDR3 DNA is TGTGCCAGCAGCTTAGATGCAGGGGGATATGGCTACACCTTC.

The chain is built from TRBV28 and TRBJ2-7, with D hard to call. Germline CDR1 reads MDHEN; CDR2 reads SYDVKM. The CDR3 totals 11 residues. Trimming removed 3 bases from V and 3 bases from J, with 3 bases in between. CDR3 bases: TGTGCCAGCAGTTTTGTCTACGAGCAGTACTTC. Translation: CASSFVYEQYF.

The chain links TRBV7-9 to TRBJ1-3; 8 nucleotides line up with TRBD1. Trimming cost V 5 bases and J 0 bases; bases outside gene matches: 12. CDR1 is SEHNR, CDR2 FQNEAQ, per germline (reference sequence). The CDR3 totals 18 residues. CDR3 residues: CASSISGTGFVSGNTIYF. The CDR3 bases are TGTGCCAGCAGCATATCCGGGACAGGCTTTGTCTCTGGAAACACCATATATTTT. The entire variable domain, with the rest obtained from reference TRBV7-9 and TRBJ1-3, is as follows: DTGVSQNPRHKITKRGQNVTFRCDPISEHNRLYWYRQTLGQGPEFLTYFQNEAQLEKSRLLSDRFSAERPKGSFSTLEIQRTEQGDSAMYLCASSISGTGFVSGNTIYFGEGSWLTVV.

As DNA, the CDR3 is TGTGCCACCAGAGGAGGGGCAGGGGAGAATCAGCCCCAGCATTTT. It specifies CATRGGAGENQPQHF. The chain has TRBV24-1 and TRBJ1-5, with a tentative D call TRBD1 (6 bases). The CDR3 spans 15 residues. Germline assignment: CDR1 KGHDR and CDR2 SFDVKD. Trimming took 7 bases from V and 4 from J, leaving 16 bases between them.

The rearrangement links TRBV5-1 to TRBJ1-2, with 7 bases fitting TRBD1. CDR3 length: 12 amino acids. Looked up from germline, CDR1 is SGHRS and CDR2 is YFSETQ. V lost 2 bases, J lost 6 bases, and 1 base stayed unmatched. The CDR3 bases are TGCGCCAGCAGCTTCGACAGGGATGGCTACACCTTC. Its protein is CASSFDRDGYTF.

The CDR3 reads CASSDGTGPSSGNTIYF. The CDR3 region has the DNA TGTGCCAGCAGCGATGGGACAGGCCCGAGCTCTGGAAACACCATATATTTT. J is TRBJ1-3 and V is TRBV7-9; the match to TRBD1 covers 8 bases. Per germline, CDR1 SEHNR and CDR2 FQNEAQ (reference sequence). The CDR3 sequence is 17 residues long. Germline trimming cut 5 bases from V and 0 bases from J; bases unmatched to any gene: 9.

The V and J genes are TRBV2 and TRBJ1-3, with no clear D. The germline V gene encodes CDR1 SNHLY and CDR2 FYNNEI. The length of the CDR3 is 13 residues. CDR3 coding DNA: TGTGCTAAGCAGGATCCCTCTGGAAACACCATATATTTT. The encoded protein is CAKQDPSGNTIYF.